One and the same sample provided the 21 T cell receptor beta chains below, sequenced in a study of blood T cell repertoires in COVID-19. Measured with immunoSEQ multiplex PCR; TCRdb has only the in-frame clones, and not every one. Of under 350,000 clones in the sample, roughly 85% were seen once. Material: peripheral blood. The receptors stem from a human donor in a cohort sampled during active COVID-19.

This clone was seen a single time. This rearrangement joins TRBV19 to TRBJ2-1; 8 nucleotides align to TRBD2. After removal of 4 bases from V and 7 bases from J, the junction contained 3 bases not matched to a gene. Germline CDR1 is LNHDA and CDR2 is SQIVND (reference sequence). This CDR3 spans 13 amino acids. The chain's CDR3 is CASSSGGLNEQFF. The CDR3 DNA follows: TGTGCCAGTAGTAGCGGGGGGCTGAATGAGCAGTTCTTC.

This clone was counted a single time. The rearrangement joins TRBV2 to TRBJ1-2; 8 nucleotides align to TRBD1. The germline gives CDR1 SNHLY, CDR2 FYNNEI. The CDR3 has 17 residues. V shed 4 bases and J 5 bases; nucleotides not matched to a gene: 15. The DNA of the CDR3 is TGTGCCAGCAGTGCTGGGGACAGGATGATGGGTATTTATGGCTACACCTTC. Its translation is CASSAGDRMMGIYGYTF.

CDR3 amino acids: CASSTIPGQGKRQPQHF. The CDR3 nucleotides are TGTGCCAGTAGCACTATTCCGGGACAGGGTAAAAGGCAGCCCCAGCATTTT. The genes are TRBV19 and TRBJ1-5, with 9 bases that match TRBD1. Germline-derived CDR1 and CDR2 are LNHDA and SQIVND (reference sequence). The CDR3 contains 17 residues. J lost 7 bases, V lost 6 bases, and 16 bases had no gene match. The full variable domain, in which reference TRBV19 and TRBJ1-5 provide the parts outside the CDR3, is DGGITQSPKYLFRKEGQNVTLSCEQNLNHDAMYWYRQDPGQGLRLIYYSQIVNDFQKGDIAEGYSVSREKKESFPLTVTSAQKNPTAFYLCASSTIPGQGKRQPQHFGDGTRLSIL.

This rearrangement joins TRBV6-5 to TRBJ1-1; D is unclear. The CDR3 is 14 residues long. Germline V gives CDR1 MNHEY, CDR2 SVGAGI. Trimming removed 2 bases from V and 6 bases from J, with 13 bases in between. Here the CDR3 reads CASSYSRGFAEAFF. The CDR3 nucleotides are TGTGCCAGCAGTTACAGCCGGGGTTTCGCTGAAGCTTTCTTT.

J is TRBJ1-2 and V is TRBV20-1; D unclear. V was clipped by 3 bases and J by 4 bases, with 6 bases between them. The CDR3 length is 11 residues. The germline V gene has CDR1 DFQATT and CDR2 SNEGSKA (reference sequence). The CDR3 region is CSASGSYGYTF. CDR3 in DNA: TGCAGTGCTAGTGGGAGCTATGGCTACACCTTC.

The chain couples TRBV5-1 to TRBJ1-1; D unresolved. Trimming cost V 2 bases and J 2 bases, with 13 bases left between them. Germline V gene data show CDR1 as SGHRS and CDR2 as YFSETQ. This CDR3 is built from 15 residues. The CDR3 spells CASSLGSGRNTEAFF. DNA for the CDR3: TGCGCCAGCAGCTTAGGGAGTGGTAGAAACACTGAAGCTTTCTTT. Variable domain in full (rest from reference TRBV5-1 and TRBJ1-1): KAGVTQTPRYLIKTRGQQVTLSCSPISGHRSVSWYQQTPGQGLQFLFEYFSETQRNKGNFPGRFSGRQFSNSRSEMNVSTLELGDSALYLCASSLGSGRNTEAFFGQGTRLTVV.

This chain links TRBV3-1 (or the pseudogene TRBV3-2) with TRBJ2-7; D not certain. CDR1 and CDR2 from the germline V gene are LGHDT and YNNKEL (reference sequence). The V end was cut by 1 base, the J end by 2 bases, with 15 bases between. The length of the CDR3 is 16 residues. CDR3 in DNA: TGTGCCAGCAGCCAAGTGGTGCAGGTCTTGACCTACGAGCAGTACTTC. Protein product: CASSQVVQVLTYEQYF.

The chain is built from TRBV27 and TRBJ1-2; TRBD1 is a possible D gene (5 bases). The V gene lost 0 bases and the J gene lost 4 bases, with 24 bases spanning the gap. The CDR3 totals 19 residues. CDR1 is MNHEY, CDR2 SMNVEV, per germline (reference sequence). Here the CDR3 DNA reads TGTGCCAGCAGTTTATCCCAGGCTCCCCAGGGCCTCTATTCCTATGGCTACACCTTC. Translated, it gives CASSLSQAPQGLYSYGYTF.

This clone has a single count. This specimen includes other DNA sequences encoding the same CDR3. The chain links TRBV27 to TRBJ1-2; D is possibly TRBD1 (6 bases). Trimming took off 3 bases at V and 2 bases at J, with 10 bases between the two ends. CDR3 length equals 14 residues. The germline gives CDR1 MNHEY, CDR2 SMNVEV (reference sequence). The chain's CDR3 is CASSFRGLNYGYTF. The CDR3 DNA sequence: TGTGCCAGCAGTTTCAGGGGCCTCAACTATGGCTACACCTTC.

The chain couples TRBV11-2 to TRBJ2-3; D might be TRBD1 (6 bases). CDR3 length: 15 amino acids. V lost 0 bases and J 0 bases, leaving 7 bases between the germline ends. Germline V lookup: CDR1 SGHAT, CDR2 FQNNGV. Here the CDR3 DNA reads TGTGCCAGCAGCTTAGAGGGGGCTAGCACAGATACGCAGTATTTT. Its translation is CASSLEGASTDTQYF.

This clone has a single count. The chain is built from TRBV6-5 and TRBJ2-3, with D possibly being TRBD2 (6 bases). V was clipped by 2 bases and J by 0 bases, with 9 bases between them. The CDR3 runs to 15 residues. Germline CDR1 reads MNHEY; CDR2 reads SVGAGI. The DNA for the CDR3 is TGTGCCAGCAGTTACGGAGGGACCAGCACAGATACGCAGTATTTT. It translates to CASSYGGTSTDTQYF.

This chain links TRBV18 with TRBJ2-7; 9 bases fit TRBD2. Losses at the gene ends were 3 bases for V and 0 bases for J; bases not matched to a gene: 15. The CDR3 is 19 amino acids. CDR1 and CDR2 from the germline V gene are KGHSH and LQKENI. In nucleotides, the CDR3 is TGTGCCAGCTCACCTCGGAGTGCCACTCTAGCGGGATTCTCCTACGAGCAGTACTTC. Its translation is CASSPRSATLAGFSYEQYF.

This rearrangement joins TRBV28 to TRBJ2-2, with a possible D match to TRBD2 (5 bases). In germline, CDR1 is MDHEN, CDR2 SYDVKM. The CDR3 contains 14 residues. Trimming stripped 3 bases from V and 6 bases from J, with 11 bases between. CDR3 sequence: CASSFLGEPGELFF. In DNA, the CDR3 is TGTGCCAGCAGTTTTCTCGGGGAACCCGGGGAGCTGTTTTTT.

The chain is built from TRBV14 and TRBJ2-1; the D gene is possibly TRBD2 (6 bases). The ends were cut back, 1 base at V and 5 bases at J, with 9 bases in the middle. This CDR3 region has 14 residues. Germline V gene sequence: CDR1 SGHDN, CDR2 FVKESK. Here the CDR3 reads CASSQVRGHNEQFF. CDR3 in DNA: TGTGCCAGCAGCCAAGTGCGGGGCCACAATGAGCAGTTCTTC.

The chain combines TRBV18 with TRBJ1-2; 10 bases fit TRBD1. The CDR3 is 14 amino acids. Germline trimming cut 5 bases from V and 6 bases from J; bases unmatched to any gene: 6. CDR1 and CDR2 (germline): KGHSH, LQKENI. CDR3: CASSAGTGADGYTF. The CDR3 DNA reads as TGTGCCAGCTCAGCCGGGACAGGGGCAGATGGCTACACCTTC. Supplemented by reference TRBV18 and TRBJ1-2, the full variable domain reads NAGVMQNPRHLVRRRGQEARLRCSPMKGHSHVYWYRQLPEEGLKFMVYLQKENIIDESGMPKERFSAEFPKEGPSILRIQQVVRGDSAAYFCASSAGTGADGYTFGSGTRLTVV.

This clone was detected only a few times. The chain links TRBV9 to TRBJ1-1; no definite D call. This CDR3 region has 14 residues. Trimming removed 7 bases from V and 3 bases from J, with 16 bases in between. CDR1 and CDR2 (germline): SGDLS, YYNGEE. This chain's CDR3 is CASSPRPWDTEAFF. The CDR3 nucleotides read TGTGCCAGCTCCCCGAGGCCGTGGGACACTGAAGCTTTCTTT.

This clone has more than one count but fewer than ten. The chain joins TRBV10-3 to TRBJ1-1; no firm D call. Germline CDR1 and CDR2: ENHRY and SYGVKD. The CDR3 totals 13 residues. V gave up 3 bases and J gave up 1 base, with 6 bases separating them. CDR3 residues: CAISDRGNTEAFF. CDR3 sequence (DNA): TGTGCCATCAGTGATCGCGGGAACACTGAAGCTTTCTTT.

This clone has just a few counts. This chain uses TRBV6-5 with TRBJ2-2; 8 bases are a match to TRBD1. Per germline, CDR1 MNHEY and CDR2 SVGAGI. The V gene end was trimmed by 0 bases and the J gene end by 8 bases; junction bases not matched to a gene: 2. This CDR3 contains 14 residues. The CDR3 DNA reads as TGTGCCAGCAGTTACTCACAGGGGGTGGGGGAGCTGTTTTTT. Its translation is CASSYSQGVGELFF.

The gene calls are TRBV18 and TRBJ1-3, with a possible D match to TRBD1 (6 bases). Germline CDR1 is KGHSH and CDR2 is LQKENI. V dropped 2 bases and J dropped 3 bases, with 14 bases sitting between them. The CDR3 sequence is 16 residues long. The CDR3 DNA follows: TGTGCCAGCTCACCATTACAGGGACACTTTGGAAACACCATATATTTT. Protein sequence: CASSPLQGHFGNTIYF.

The rearrangement links TRBV5-6 to TRBJ2-4; a weak D match, TRBD1 (6 bases). This CDR3 has 13 residues. CDR1 is SGHDT, CDR2 YYEEEE, per germline. Trimming pared 3 bases from V and 4 bases from J, leaving 8 bases between. The CDR3 loop reads CASSSDRKNIQYF. In DNA, the CDR3 is TGTGCCAGCAGCTCCGACAGGAAAAACATTCAGTACTTC.

V usage is TRBV11-3 and J usage is TRBJ2-2; 7 positions agree with TRBD1. Germline V gene lookup returns CDR1 SGHNT and CDR2 YENEEA. V lost 2 bases to trimming and J lost 2 bases; unmatched junction nucleotides: 2. The CDR3 covers 15 residues. This chain's CDR3 is CASSLRGQNTGELFF. The CDR3 region has the DNA TGTGCCAGCAGCTTAAGGGGGCAAAACACCGGGGAGCTGTTTTTT.